This T cell receptor beta chain was sequenced in a study of blood T cells in healthy people across ages. Findings and caveats of the study: CMV status of donors was not determined, possibly confounding expanded clonotype changes.

PCR was performed a second time for about 6 to 11 cycles using a sample-barcoded 5' primer and a J-beta primer mix. Each CDR3 protein gets one entry after TCRdb re-called the 5' RACE reads with MiXCR. The sample includes 380,000 or so distinct CDR3 sequences, roughly half seen only once; the top ten take 51%. This clonotype was detected a few times. Its antigen is currently unknown. V gave up 5 bases and J gave up 2 bases; unmatched junction bases: 9. Germline V gene data show CDR1 as SGHRS and CDR2 as YFSETQ. The CDR3 has 16 residues. The TCR was taken from a man between 60 and 70 years old in good health. Material: blood. The chain recombines TRBV5-1 with TRBJ2-7; TRBD2 matches at 11 bases. The CDR3 region is CASSWSASGGTYEQYF. The DNA for the CDR3 is TGCGCCAGCAGTTGGAGCGCTAGCGGGGGGACCTACGAGCAGTACTTC.